This T cell receptor beta chain is drawn from a study of blood T cells in healthy people across ages. V lost 4 bases to trimming and J lost 2 bases; unmatched junction nucleotides: 6. Germline V gene lookup returns CDR1 SGDLS and CDR2 YYNGEE. This CDR3 has 15 amino acids. This clonotype was observed a handful of times. A second PCR of 7 to 11 cycles used a sample-barcoded 5' primer and a J-beta primer mix. Template switching added a 12-random-nucleotide identifier to every cDNA molecule. Sequencing of every sample gave 2.5 million or more CDR3-containing paired-end reads. TCRdb processed the 5' RACE reads anew with MiXCR; each CDR3 protein has one entry. The data hold approximately 600,000 distinct CDR3 sequences, with 45% to 65% observed a single time.

The sample taken for sequencing was blood. This clonotype was obtained from a man in his sixties in good health. The chain carries TRBV9 and TRBJ2-3, with 8 nucleotides matching TRBD2. The CDR3 DNA reads TGTGCCAGCAGCCCCAGCGGGAGCTACACAGATACGCAGTATTTT. Translation: CASSPSGSYTDTQYF. The full variable domain, in which reference TRBV9 and TRBJ2-3 provide the parts outside the CDR3, is DSGVTQTPKHLITATGQRVTLRCSPRSGDLSVYWYQQSLDQGLQFLIQYYNGEERAKGNILERFSAQQFPDLHSELNLSSLELGDSALYFCASSPSGSYTDTQYFGPGTRLTVL.